Below, 19 T cell receptor beta chains from the same sample are listed, as sequenced in a study of multiple sclerosis patients with progressive multifocal leukoencephalopathy. Using immunoSEQ multiplex PCR, the repertoire was profiled, and TCRdb retains in-frame clones only, with some absent. The data contain 30,000 or so clones, around 89% of them seen just once; the ten biggest clones take up 1.3%. Time point indicated: around eleven months of natalizumab therapy. This specimen consisted of PBMCs, obtained from a patient treated with natalizumab. Receptor source: a human donor with multiple sclerosis.

This chain uses TRBV6-6 with TRBJ1-2, with a possible D match to TRBD1 (6 bases). The CDR3 has 12 amino acids. Germline V lookup: CDR1 MNHNY, CDR2 SVGAGI (reference sequence). The ends were cut back, 7 bases at V and 10 bases at J, with 16 bases in the middle. Here the CDR3 reads CASNGGQGYYTF. DNA of the CDR3: TGTGCCAGCAATGGGGGCCAGGGGTACTACACCTTC.

This chain links TRBV19 with TRBJ1-1; 8 bases match TRBD1. This CDR3 is built from 14 residues. V gave up 6 bases and J gave up 5 bases; unmatched junction bases: 8. The germline CDR1 and CDR2 sequences are LNHDA and SQIVND (reference sequence). The CDR3 loop is CASRSTGDRTEAFF. CDR3 nucleotide sequence: TGTGCCAGTAGGTCGACAGGGGATAGGACTGAAGCTTTCTTT.

The V call is TRBV27, the J call TRBJ2-5; D is tentatively TRBD1 or TRBD2 (5 bases each). The end of the DNA fits TRBJ2-7 better, so the J call may be wrong. There are 14 residues in the CDR3. CDR1 is MNHEY, CDR2 SMNVEV, per germline (reference sequence). The CDR3 coding sequence is TGTGCCAGCAGTTTTCGGGGCAGGACCTACGAGCAGTACTTC. Translation: CASSFRGRTYEQYF.

The chain uses TRBV28 and TRBJ1-1; D is unclear. CDR3 length equals 13 residues. The V and J ends lost 4 bases and 1 base respectively, with 7 bases between them. Germline V CDR1 and CDR2: MDHEN, SYDVKM. In DNA, the CDR3 is TGTGCCAGCAGTTCCCCCGGGAACACTGAAGCTTTCTTT. Encoded protein: CASSSPGNTEAFF.

The chain carries TRBV7-9 and TRBJ1-5; TRBD1 matches 9 bases. Trimming took 1 base from V and 4 from J; bases not matched to a gene: 2. The CDR3 totals 15 residues. The germline V gene has CDR1 SEHNR and CDR2 FQNEAQ (reference sequence). In DNA form, the CDR3 reads TGTGCCAGCAGCTTAGGGGGGACAGGGAATCAGCCCCAGCATTTT. This sequence encodes CASSLGGTGNQPQHF.

The chain recombines TRBV7-9 with TRBJ2-5, with 7 bases that match TRBD1. The J call is uncertain, as TRBJ2-7 better fits the DNA end. The CDR3 spans 15 residues. Germline V lookup: CDR1 SEHNR, CDR2 FQNEAQ (reference sequence). CDR3 bases: TGTGCCAGCAGCTTGTATGAGACAGGGCCGTACGAGCAGTACTTC. Residues: CASSLYETGPYEQYF.

The sample holds a few counts of this clone. The rearrangement links TRBV7-9 to TRBJ1-4, with TRBD1 matching over 9 bases. This CDR3 is 14 amino acids long. Trimming at V came to 5 bases and at J to 8 bases, leaving 6 bases not matched to a gene. The V gene's germline CDR1 is SEHNR and CDR2 FQNEAQ (reference sequence). The DNA of the CDR3 is TGTGCCAGCAGCCCTTGGACAGGGGACGAAAAACTGTTTTTT. This encodes CASSPWTGDEKLFF.

The rearrangement joins TRBV18 to TRBJ2-5; 8 bases are a match to TRBD1. There are 15 residues in the CDR3. V lost 4 bases to trimming and J lost 1 base; unmatched junction nucleotides: 5. The germline V gene encodes CDR1 KGHSH and CDR2 LQKENI. The CDR3: CASSRAQGAQETQYF. For the CDR3, the DNA is TGTGCCAGCTCACGGGCTCAGGGGGCCCAAGAGACCCAGTACTTC.

The gene calls are TRBV2 and TRBJ2-3; D might be TRBD1 (6 bases). Trimming took off 5 bases at V and 2 bases at J, with 11 bases between the two ends. The CDR3 is 14 residues long. Per germline, CDR1 SNHLY and CDR2 FYNNEI. In DNA form, the CDR3 reads TGTGCCAGCAGTATACACAGGGACACAGATACGCAGTATTTT. Residues: CASSIHRDTDTQYF.

This chain uses TRBV5-1 with TRBJ1-1; no definite D call. Germline CDR1 and CDR2: SGHRS and YFSETQ. V lost 0 bases to trimming and J lost 4 bases, with 7 bases between them. This CDR3 has 13 amino acids. CDR3 DNA: TGCGCCAGCAGCTTGGCGGGCAGCACTGAAGCTTTCTTT. Protein sequence: CASSLAGSTEAFF.

Worth noting for this clone: This may arise from a read error, as a much more abundant clone is one base away. Other DNA sequences from this sample encode an identical CDR3 as well. The V and J genes are TRBV2 and TRBJ1-2, with D possibly being TRBD1 (6 bases). Between the trimmed V and J ends, which lost 8 bases and 6 bases, there was a span of 10 bases. The CDR3 covers 11 residues. The germline V gene has CDR1 SNHLY and CDR2 FYNNEI. The CDR3 reads CASSRGDGYTF. Written as DNA, the CDR3 is TGTGCCAGCTCTAGGGGGGATGGCTACACCTTC.

The chain has TRBV9 and TRBJ1-1, with TRBD1 matching 8 bases. V lost 6 bases and J lost 1; bases outside the gene matches: 5. CDR1 and CDR2 from the germline V gene are SGDLS and YYNGEE. The CDR3 length is 14 residues. CDR3 DNA sequence: TGTGCCAGCACCCCCGACAGGGGGAACACTGAAGCTTTCTTT. It specifies CASTPDRGNTEAFF. The full variable domain, with the rest looked up from reference TRBV9 and TRBJ1-1, is DSGVTQTPKHLITATGQRVTLRCSPRSGDLSVYWYQQSLDQGLQFLIQYYNGEERAKGNILERFSAQQFPDLHSELNLSSLELGDSALYFCASTPDRGNTEAFFGQGTRLTVV.

The chain combines TRBV6-4 with TRBJ2-7; either TRBD1 or TRBD2 may supply D (5 bases each). The CDR3 extends over 13 amino acids. Per germline, CDR1 MRHNA and CDR2 SNTAGT. V lost 9 bases, J lost 3 bases, and 15 bases lay in between. The CDR3 DNA reads as TGTGCCAGTTCATTGGGACCGGACTACGAGCAGTACTTC. Translated: CASSLGPDYEQYF.

The CDR3 loop reads CAHEPGAGANVLTF. CDR3 bases: TGTGCCCACGAGCCAGGGGCTGGGGCCAACGTCCTGACTTTC. This chain links TRBV30 with TRBJ2-6, with D possibly being TRBD1 (6 bases). Germline V lookup: CDR1 GTSNPN, CDR2 SVGIG (reference sequence). The germline V and J ends were trimmed by 8 bases and 2 bases, with 13 bases remaining between them. This CDR3 has 14 residues.

The chain links TRBV28 to TRBJ2-1; 7 bases match TRBD2. Per germline, CDR1 MDHEN and CDR2 SYDVKM. The CDR3 extends over 15 amino acids. With V trimmed by 6 bases and J by 9 bases, 14 bases remained unmatched. Written as DNA, the CDR3 is TGTGCCAGCAGCCCATACCAAGGGAGGGCATCTGAGCAGTTCTTC. Translation: CASSPYQGRASEQFF.

This clone showed up just once. This sequence joins TRBV5-1 and TRBJ2-1, with D maybe TRBD2 (5 bases). Germline CDR1 is SGHRS and CDR2 is YFSETQ. The length of the CDR3 is 12 residues. Trimming took off 4 bases at V and 8 bases at J, with 10 bases between the two ends. CDR3 amino acids: CASSRGGDEQFF. The CDR3, as DNA: TGCGCCAGCAGCCGGGGTGGGGATGAGCAGTTCTTC.

The chain combines TRBV5-1 with TRBJ2-7; D not certain. The CDR3 is 12 amino acids. V lost 0 bases, J lost 3 bases, and 4 bases lay in between. Germline values: CDR1 SGHRS, CDR2 YFSETQ. CDR3 amino acids: CASSLGGYEQYF. The CDR3 bases are TGCGCCAGCAGCTTGGGGGGCTACGAGCAGTACTTC.

The chain couples TRBV7-3 to TRBJ1-4; tentative D call: TRBD1 (5 bases). Deletions cut 3 bases from V and 0 bases from J, with 17 bases between. There are 18 residues in the CDR3. Per the germline V gene, CDR1 is SGHTA and CDR2 is FQGTGA. The DNA for the CDR3 is TGTGCCAGCAGCTTCAGAACAGGCCCATATGCAACTAATGAAAAACTGTTTTTT. Protein sequence: CASSFRTGPYATNEKLFF.

J is TRBJ1-1 and V is TRBV9; D unresolved. CDR3 size: 16 residues. Trimming took off 3 bases at V and 1 base at J, with 16 bases between the two ends. The germline CDR1 and CDR2 sequences are SGDLS and YYNGEE. As DNA, the CDR3 is TGTGCCAGCAGCGCTAACCCCGACCGCGCGAACACTGAAGCTTTCTTT. Protein product: CASSANPDRANTEAFF.